This T cell receptor (beta chain) was obtained from a study of PD-1 blockade in classical Hodgkin lymphoma (dated by TCRdb to between 2020 and 2021). Background for the entire study: Nivolumab dosing was 3 mg/kg intravenously every 2 weeks, continuing until either disease progression or unacceptable toxicity. A peripheral blood immune signature of response to PD-1 blockade in classical Hodgkin lymphoma was defined using TCR beta sequencing and CyTOF.

This clone has only a few counts. There is no known antigen for this receptor. No much larger clone is present one base from it, and per-base qualities are unavailable. Paper-wide results and their limitations: Baseline TCR diversity was reported to be lower in newly diagnosed patients than in healthy donors and to be lower still in relapsed/refractory patients. Patients starting nivolumab less than 1 year after ASCT had lower diversity and were excluded from later analyses to avoid confounding by immune reconstitution. The study was restricted to a single clinical trial cohort, and the causes of repertoire differences, possibly disease activity or prior therapy, were left undefined. By C4D1, a significant rise was seen in CD4+ TCR diversity but not in CD8+ TCR diversity (p=0.0027 vs p=0.16), and the rise was most apparent among complete responders (p=0.02). Trial patients achieving complete response had baseline diversity similar to newly diagnosed patients, whereas partial responders and progressors had significantly lower diversity.

The germline V gene provides CDR1 SGDLS and CDR2 YYNGEE. From cysteine to phenylalanine, the CDR3 is 15 amino acids long. Of the read, only the CDR3 DNA is kept; its 45 bases are in frame from base 1. At the junction V is shortened by 1 base and J by 5 bases; bases outside the gene matches: 4. The Qiagen DNeasy kit was used to extract genomic DNA from unsorted PBMCs and from the negatively selected CD4+ and CD8+ fractions. TCR beta CDR3 regions were amplified by immunoSEQ multiplex PCR using primers annealing to V and J segments. A synthetic immune receptor repertoire was used to minimize amplification bias, and any residual bias was removed computationally once sequencing was done. The paper's data handling went like this. Repertoire diversity was quantified as the Shannon entropy index using custom Python scripts. Unsorted, CD4+ and CD8+ repertoires were examined separately, except in combined analyses, for which CD4+ and CD8+ sequences were merged in silico. A clone counted as expanded when the clone's frequency after treatment rose at least 2-fold relative to C1D1, and clones undetected at baseline were given a pseudocount of 0.5. Singleton clones were defined as clones with 0 or 1 copy at C1D1, and non-singleton clones were defined as clones with 2 or more copies. Clones expanded in unsorted samples were assigned a CD4+, CD8+ or unknown annotation through matching of protein sequences in sorted samples from the same patient. Wilcoxon tests on paired samples were used to test changes in diversity from C1D1 to C4D1. The table comes from immuneACCESS by way of TCRdb, which keeps in-frame sequences with V and J called. Part of the clones is missing from these tables; in studies checked, under half for an unresolved V gene and the rest for unknown reasons. V, J and clone size are those of that table, while D and trimming were read from the DNA. A total of 29,000 or so clones appear in this sample, 70% to 75% of them only once. Jointly, the top ten make up around 3.3% of the sample.

This specimen's time point label, per the study, means: cycle 2 day 1 (C2D1) of nivolumab. Relapse after autologous stem cell transplantation had occurred in all trial patients, and cohorts A, B and C were distinguished by prior brentuximab vedotin exposure. The trial cohort included 50 to 60 patients with relapsed/refractory classical Hodgkin lymphoma, and each patient had a best overall response of complete response, partial response or progressive disease. Trial patients were treated with single-agent nivolumab in the multi-cohort phase II CheckMate 205 trial. An independent review committee assessed best overall response by applying the 2007 International Working Group response criteria. PBMCs from the trial were collected at three points: immediately before nivolumab initiation (C1D1), and during therapy at cycle 2 day 1 and cycle 4 day 1. After peripheral blood was drawn into 8 mL Vacutainer Cell Preparation Tubes, PBMCs were isolated by centrifugation and then cryopreserved.

The V and J genes are TRBV9 and TRBJ2-7; TRBD1 fits 12 bases in the junction. The receptor was derived from a human donor with classical Hodgkin lymphoma. The sample here was peripheral blood mononuclear cells (PBMCs), taken before the second cycle of nivolumab. The CDR3 reads as follows: CASSVTGTGGDEQYF. In nucleotide form, the sequence is TGTGCCAGCAGCGTAACGGGGACAGGGGGCGACGAGCAGTACTTC.